These 25 T cell receptor beta chains share one sample of origin, sequenced in a study of T cell repertoires in cytomegalovirus infection (dated by TCRdb to between 2018 and 2021). TCRdb records Illumina HiSeq 1500 as the sequencer. The public reads were reprocessed in TCRdb via fastp at Q25 and MiXCR, keeping in-frame beta chains. Rows merge per CDR3 protein into single entries with the most common DNA and genes. The sample table contains under 300,000 distinct CDR3 sequences; only one count was recorded for about 15% of them. Together, the top ten hold about half of the sample. What was sequenced was CD8+ T cells from PBMCs. The receptors stem from a human donor in good health (CMV status not recorded). Some clones in this sample may be carry-over from other donors' samples.

V and J are TRBV5-5 and TRBJ2-3, with 12 bases that match TRBD1. Trimming cost V 10 bases and J 4 bases; bases outside gene matches: 10. The V gene's germline CDR1 is SGHKS and CDR2 YYEKEE (reference sequence). This CDR3 spans 15 amino acids. CDR3 coding DNA: TGTGCCGGCCCGTCCGGGACAGGGGGCGCAGATACGCAGTATTTT. Encoded protein: CAGPSGTGGADTQYF.

The V call is TRBV7-6, the J call TRBJ2-5; D gene uncertain. V was trimmed by 5 bases and J by 1 base, leaving 11 bases between them. The germline V gene encodes CDR1 SGHVS and CDR2 FNYEAQ. CDR3 length equals 14 residues. The CDR3 DNA reads TGTGCCAGCAGCCCCGACCCGTCCCAAGAGACCCAGTACTTC. Amino acids: CASSPDPSQETQYF.

The chain links TRBV6-2 or TRBV6-3 to TRBJ2-5, with 9 nucleotides matching TRBD2. The junction had 12 bases not matched to a gene; V was cut back by 5 bases and J by 5 bases. The CDR3 has 16 amino acids. Germline CDR1 is MNHEY and CDR2 is SVGEGT. CDR3 sequence: CASSQAGGALGETQYF. DNA for the CDR3: TGTGCCAGCAGTCAAGCGGGGGGCGCCTTGGGGGAGACCCAGTACTTC.

The V and J genes are TRBV29-1 and TRBJ1-1; D not certain. The CDR3 has 11 amino acids. Germline CDR1 reads SQVTM; CDR2 reads ANQGSEA. Trimming shortened V by 5 bases and J by 7 bases, and 11 bases separated the two germline ends. DNA for the CDR3: TGCAGCGTTTCGTACCTTGGTGAAGCTTTCTTT. It yields the protein CSVSYLGEAFF.

J is TRBJ1-1 and V is TRBV6-6; D might be TRBD1 (6 bases). Per germline, CDR1 MNHNY and CDR2 SVGAGI (reference sequence). The CDR3 sequence is 16 residues long. Trimming pared 2 bases from V and 1 base from J, leaving 14 bases between. The CDR3 nucleotides read TGTGCCAGCAGTTACCTAACCAGGGGCCCGAACACTGAAGCTTTCTTT. Its translation: CASSYLTRGPNTEAFF.

The count of this clonotype is one. The CDR3 is CASSYRSGGEQYF. The CDR3 coding sequence is TGTGCCAGCAGTTACCGGTCGGGAGGGGAGCAGTACTTC. The genes are TRBV6-5 and TRBJ2-7; TRBD2 agrees at 8 bases. The J segment lost 7 bases and the V segment lost 2 bases, leaving 4 bases of the junction unmatched. The CDR3 contains 13 residues. Germline loops: CDR1 MNHEY, CDR2 SVGAGI.

Only a few counts were recorded for this clonotype. The chain employs TRBV7-2 and TRBJ1-1; no firm D call. The CDR3 contains 13 residues. Deletions cut 7 bases from V and 4 bases from J, with 13 bases between. From germline, CDR1 is SGHTA and CDR2 FQGNSA. The DNA for the CDR3 is TGTGCCAGCACCCTATACCGCGGCACTGAAGCTTTCTTT. Its translation is CASTLYRGTEAFF.

This clonotype has only a few counts. This rearrangement joins TRBV6-1 to TRBJ2-7, with 9 bases that match TRBD1. This CDR3 is built from 14 residues. Germline lookup yields CDR1 MNHNS and CDR2 SASEGT. V dropped 11 bases and J dropped 3; count of bases not matched to a gene: 11. The CDR3 region has the DNA TGTGCCGCCCTTGGGGACAGGGTGGTCTACGAGCAGTACTTC. Residues: CAALGDRVVYEQYF.

This clonotype was picked up many times. V usage is TRBV7-9 and J usage is TRBJ1-2; tentative D call: TRBD1 (5 bases). V was shortened by 2 bases and J by 4 bases, with 11 bases between the two germline ends. The CDR3 covers 14 residues. CDR1 SEHNR and CDR2 FQNEAQ come from the germline V gene (reference sequence). The DNA of the CDR3 is TGTGCCAGCAGCTTATCGGCAGGGATCTATGGCTACACCTTC. Protein sequence: CASSLSAGIYGYTF.

This clonotype was seen at least ten times. This chain uses TRBV20-1 with TRBJ1-2, with D uncertain. Looked up from germline, CDR1 is DFQATT and CDR2 is SNEGSKA (reference sequence). This CDR3 region has 14 residues. Trimming left V 0 bases short and J 5 bases short, with 13 bases between. The CDR3 spells CSARDRETGYGYTF. CDR3 nucleotides: TGCAGTGCTAGAGATAGGGAGACGGGATATGGCTACACCTTC.

The chain couples TRBV29-1 to TRBJ2-7; D call uncertain. This CDR3 is built from 11 residues. CDR1 is SQVTM, CDR2 ANQGSEA, per germline. V was pared by 5 bases and J by 3 bases, with 8 bases between. CDR3 sequence (DNA): TGCAGCGTTCCCGGCGGCTACGAGCAGTACTTC. It specifies CSVPGGYEQYF.

The V gene is TRBV7-3, the J gene TRBJ2-5; a weak D match, TRBD2 (6 bases). The CDR3 has 15 amino acids. CDR1 is SGHTA and CDR2 is FQGTGA in the germline V gene. The V gene lost 6 bases and the J gene lost 5 bases, with 19 bases spanning the gap. The CDR3 nucleotides read TGTGCCAGCAGTCCCCCAACCATGGGACTGGAGACCCAGTACTTC. It translates to CASSPPTMGLETQYF.

There are many counts of this clonotype. This chain links TRBV7-8 with TRBJ1-1; the D gene is possibly TRBD1 (5 bases). V lost 2 bases to trimming and J lost 11 bases, with 12 bases between them. The CDR3 runs to 12 residues. Germline CDR1 and CDR2: SGHVS and FQNEAQ. The DNA for the CDR3 is TGTGCCAGCAGCTTATTTTCCGGGGCGGCTTTCTTT. Its translation: CASSLFSGAAFF.

This clonotype appeared a few times. The chain is built from TRBV19 and TRBJ2-1; D is uncertain. The CDR3 contains 13 residues. CDR1 and CDR2 (germline): LNHDA, SQIVND (reference sequence). The germline V and J ends were trimmed by 2 bases and 3 bases, with 5 bases remaining between them. In DNA, the CDR3 is TGTGCCAGTAGTATAAACTACTACAATGAGCAGTTCTTC. This translates into CASSINYYNEQFF.

Many counts were recorded for this clonotype. J is TRBJ2-7 and V is TRBV12-3 or TRBV12-4; TRBD2 might be the D (6 bases). The ends were cut back, 6 bases at V and 5 bases at J, with 17 bases in the middle. The length of the CDR3 is 14 residues. CDR3 nucleotide sequence: TGTGCCAGCAGCCTGGGGGGACCTTTAGACGAGCAGTACTTC. This translates into CASSLGGPLDEQYF.

In its sample, this clonotype was seen many times. V is TRBV7-3 and J is TRBJ2-1; TRBD2 aligns across 8 bases. With V trimmed by 0 bases and J by 3 bases, 1 base remained unmatched. The CDR3 runs to 15 residues. The germline gives CDR1 SGHTA, CDR2 FQGTGA. In DNA, the CDR3 is TGTGCCAGCAGCTTAACCGGGGGGGGCTACAATGAGCAGTTCTTC. Translation gives CASSLTGGGYNEQFF.

The chain has TRBV13 and TRBJ2-7; 9 bases fit TRBD1. Germline V gene data show CDR1 as PRHDT and CDR2 as FYEKMQ (reference sequence). This CDR3 has 15 amino acids. V lost 5 bases to trimming and J lost 3 bases; unmatched junction nucleotides: 8. The CDR3, as DNA: TGTGCCAGCAGCCCGGGACAGGGTTACGGCTACGAGCAGTACTTC. Translation: CASSPGQGYGYEQYF.

This clonotype has only a few counts. The chain links TRBV4-1 to TRBJ2-7; 7 bases agree with TRBD1. Germline CDR1 MGHRA, CDR2 YSYEKL. The ends lost 2 bases at V and 5 bases at J; junction bases unmatched: 6. The CDR3 contains 14 residues. CDR3 region: CASSQIGDSNEQYF. DNA of the CDR3: TGCGCCAGCAGCCAAATAGGGGACAGTAACGAGCAGTACTTC.

The chain links TRBV29-1 to TRBJ1-4; D is perhaps TRBD1 (5 bases). Germline CDR1 reads SQVTM; CDR2 reads ANQGSEA. V lost 3 bases and J lost 8, with 10 bases in between. There are 12 residues in the CDR3. The chain's CDR3 is CSVEGPEEKLFF. The CDR3 DNA reads TGCAGCGTTGAGGGACCGGAGGAAAAACTGTTTTTT.

This chain links TRBV6-5 with TRBJ2-5; a weak D match, TRBD2 (6 bases). Germline V gene lookup returns CDR1 MNHEY and CDR2 SVGAGI. This CDR3 is 15 amino acids long. Trimming took off 0 bases at V and 2 bases at J, with 10 bases between the two ends. CDR3 loop: CASSYSGRGQETQYF. Written as DNA, the CDR3 is TGTGCCAGCAGTTACTCCGGTCGGGGGCAAGAGACCCAGTACTTC.

At least ten counts were recorded for this clonotype. V usage is TRBV28 and J usage is TRBJ2-5, with 14 bases fitting TRBD2. This CDR3 region has 18 residues. Trimming removed 5 bases from V and 1 base from J; junction bases left unmatched: 9. The germline gives CDR1 MDHEN, CDR2 SYDVKM. The CDR3: CASSQGTSGGALQETQYF. CDR3 coding DNA: TGTGCCAGCAGTCAAGGGACTAGCGGGGGAGCACTCCAAGAGACCCAGTACTTC.

The V call is TRBV20-1, the J call TRBJ2-7; possible D gene TRBD1, 6 bases. Trimming stripped 2 bases from V and 6 bases from J, with 14 bases between. CDR1 is DFQATT and CDR2 is SNEGSKA in the germline V gene (reference sequence). There are 13 residues in the CDR3. This chain's CDR3 is CSARRPDRREQYF. CDR3 DNA: TGCAGTGCTAGACGCCCCGACAGGCGCGAGCAGTACTTC.

The table lists this clonotype with many counts. The CDR3 nucleotides are TGTGCCAGCAGCCCACCAACGGGACCGGCTGAAGCTTTCTTT. It codes for CASSPPTGPAEAFF. This chain connects TRBV7-9 to TRBJ1-1; tentative D call: TRBD1 (5 bases). Germline V gives CDR1 SEHNR, CDR2 FQNEAQ (reference sequence). The CDR3 consists of 14 residues. The V and J ends lost 5 bases and 6 bases respectively, with 16 bases between them.

This clonotype appeared many times. The V and J genes are TRBV12-3 or TRBV12-4 and TRBJ2-7; unclear D gene. The CDR3 extends over 12 amino acids. V gave up 6 bases and J gave up 0 bases, with 6 bases separating them. CDR3 sequence reads: CASSTSSYEQYF. The CDR3 DNA follows: TGTGCCAGCAGCACAAGCTCCTACGAGCAGTACTTC.

This chain joins TRBV15 and TRBJ1-1, with TRBD1 as a possible D gene (5 bases). The germline CDR1 and CDR2 sequences are LNHNV and YYDKDF (reference sequence). The CDR3 has 13 residues. The germline V and J ends were trimmed by 0 bases and 6 bases, with 8 bases remaining between them. CDR3 nucleotides: TGTGCCACCAGCAGAGACAGGGCCTCTGAAGCTTTCTTT. This encodes CATSRDRASEAFF.